This T cell receptor beta chain was identified during a study of Graves' ophthalmopathy and Graves' hyperthyroidism. V lost 11 bases, J lost 1 base, and 11 bases lay in between. In germline, CDR1 is SNHLY, CDR2 FYNNEI. The CDR3 length is 13 residues. Amplified TCR beta CDR3 regions were obtained using RNA transcripts as template. First-round RT-PCR used HTBI primers; second-round multiplex PCR followed. TCRdb re-analysed the multiplex PCR reads in MiXCR, keeping a single row per CDR3 protein. The top ten hold approximately 6.5% of the sample, which has 680,000 or so distinct CDR3 sequences, 22% seen once.

This clonotype was obtained from a woman aged 18-35 years with stable Graves' hyperthyroidism. Some clones in this sample may be carry-over from other donors' samples. The V call is TRBV2, the J call TRBJ2-2; TRBD2 might be the D (6 bases). Material: peripheral blood. The CDR3 is CAYGRENTGELFF. CDR3 DNA: TGTGCCTATGGGCGGGAGAACACCGGGGAGCTGTTTTTT.